This T cell receptor beta chain was captured in a study of identical twins. TCRdb itself ran the 5' RACE reads through MiXCR, one entry per CDR3 protein. This table has about 890,000 distinct CDR3 sequences, more than 9% appearing once. General study points: Low generation probability was overrepresented in out-of-frame alpha sequences shared by twins. Findings came from cross-sectional statistics, without long-term follow-up of donors.

Concerning this clonotype itself: The antigen remains undetermined.

Trimming took 3 bases from V and 0 from J, leaving 12 bases between them. The CDR3 runs 17 residues. This sample was shared with a second study, whose subject was yellow fever vaccine responses in identical twins. As reported in that work: Twins reportedly had a vaccine T cell response that seemed partly convergent, partly personalized.

The sequence was obtained from a woman under 30 in good health. Sequencing input: PBMCs. The rearrangement joins TRBV12-3 or TRBV12-4 to TRBJ2-6; D call uncertain. CDR3 in DNA: TGTGCCAGCAGTTTCGTGGCGAACCCCTCTGGGGCCAACGTCCTGACTTTC. Translated: CASSFVANPSGANVLTF.